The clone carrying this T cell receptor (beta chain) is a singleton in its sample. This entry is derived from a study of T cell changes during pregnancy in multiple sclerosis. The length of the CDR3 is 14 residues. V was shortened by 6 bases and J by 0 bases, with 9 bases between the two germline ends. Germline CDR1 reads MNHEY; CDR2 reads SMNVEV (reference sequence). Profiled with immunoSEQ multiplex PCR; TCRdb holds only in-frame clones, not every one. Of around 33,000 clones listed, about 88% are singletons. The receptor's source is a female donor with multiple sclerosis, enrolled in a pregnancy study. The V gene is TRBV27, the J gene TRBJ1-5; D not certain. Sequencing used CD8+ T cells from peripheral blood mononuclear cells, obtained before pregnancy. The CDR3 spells CASREAVSNQPQHF. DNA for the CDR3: TGTGCCAGCAGGGAGGCGGTTAGCAATCAGCCCCAGCATTTT.